This T cell receptor (beta chain) is from a study of blood T cell repertoires in COVID-19. The trim removed 10 bases at V and 4 bases at J, leaving 11 bases unmatched. Germline V CDR1 and CDR2: ENHRY, SYGVKD. The CDR3 covers 14 residues. Only in-frame clones appear in the TCRdb table, and some are missing; sequencing was by immunoSEQ multiplex PCR. The top ten clones hold 4.5% to 7% of a sample with about 200,000 clones, over 60% of them seen once. The J gene is TRBJ2-3, the V gene TRBV10-3; 7 bases fit TRBD2. The sequence derives from a woman aged 70-85 years with acute or convalescent COVID-19. The source material was peripheral blood. The CDR3 here is CATRSRESADTQYF. CDR3 bases: TGTGCCACCAGGTCGCGGGAGAGTGCAGATACGCAGTATTTT.